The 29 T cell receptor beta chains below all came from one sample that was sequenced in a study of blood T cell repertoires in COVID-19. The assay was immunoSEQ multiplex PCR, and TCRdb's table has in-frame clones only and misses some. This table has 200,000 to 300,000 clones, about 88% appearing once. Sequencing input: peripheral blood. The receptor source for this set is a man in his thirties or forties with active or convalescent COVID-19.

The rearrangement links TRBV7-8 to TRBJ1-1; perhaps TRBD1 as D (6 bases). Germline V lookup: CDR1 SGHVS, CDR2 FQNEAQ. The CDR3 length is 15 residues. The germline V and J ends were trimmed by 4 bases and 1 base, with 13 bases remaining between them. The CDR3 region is CASSSLGHKNTEAFF. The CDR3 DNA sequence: TGTGCCAGCAGCTCGTTGGGACACAAGAACACTGAAGCTTTCTTT.

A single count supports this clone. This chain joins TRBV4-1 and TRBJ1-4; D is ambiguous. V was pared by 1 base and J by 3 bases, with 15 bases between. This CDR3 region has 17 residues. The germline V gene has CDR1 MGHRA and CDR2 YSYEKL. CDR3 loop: CASSQGWRVNPNEKLFF. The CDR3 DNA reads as TGCGCCAGCAGCCAAGGGTGGCGGGTTAACCCTAATGAAAAACTGTTTTTT.

The CDR3 here is CASSQASGTGVYNEQFF. The CDR3 coding sequence is TGCGCCAGCAGCCAAGCCAGCGGGACAGGGGTTTACAATGAGCAGTTCTTC. The chain carries TRBV4-1 and TRBJ2-1; 10 bases are a match to TRBD1. Germline-derived CDR1 and CDR2 are MGHRA and YSYEKL. The V and J ends lost 1 base and 4 bases, in that order; junction bases with no gene match: 7. The CDR3 runs 17 residues.

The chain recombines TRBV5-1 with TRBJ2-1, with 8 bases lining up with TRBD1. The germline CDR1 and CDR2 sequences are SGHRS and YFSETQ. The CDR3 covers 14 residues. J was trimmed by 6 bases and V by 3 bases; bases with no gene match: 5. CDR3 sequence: CASSYGQGVNEQFF. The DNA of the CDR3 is TGCGCCAGCAGCTACGGACAGGGCGTCAATGAGCAGTTCTTC. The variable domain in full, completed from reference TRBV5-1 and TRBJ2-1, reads KAGVTQTPRYLIKTRGQQVTLSCSPISGHRSVSWYQQTPGQGLQFLFEYFSETQRNKGNFPGRFSGRQFSNSRSEMNVSTLELGDSALYLCASSYGQGVNEQFFGPGTRLTVL.

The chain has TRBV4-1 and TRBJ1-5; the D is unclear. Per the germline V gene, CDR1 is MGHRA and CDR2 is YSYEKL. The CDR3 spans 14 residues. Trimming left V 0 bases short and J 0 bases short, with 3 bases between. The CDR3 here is CASSQEYSNQPQHF. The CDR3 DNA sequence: TGCGCCAGCAGCCAAGAATATAGCAATCAGCCCCAGCATTTT.

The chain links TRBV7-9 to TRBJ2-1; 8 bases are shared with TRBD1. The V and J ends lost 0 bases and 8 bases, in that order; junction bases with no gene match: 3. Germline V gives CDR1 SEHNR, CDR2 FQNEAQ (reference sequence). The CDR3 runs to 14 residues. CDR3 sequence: CASSLADRDDEQFF. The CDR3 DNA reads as TGTGCCAGCAGCTTAGCGGACAGGGACGATGAGCAGTTCTTC.

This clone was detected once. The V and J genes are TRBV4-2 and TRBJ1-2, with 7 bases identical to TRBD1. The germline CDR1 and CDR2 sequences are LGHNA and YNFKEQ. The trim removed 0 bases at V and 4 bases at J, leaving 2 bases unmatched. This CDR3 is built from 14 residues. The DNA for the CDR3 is TGTGCCAGCAGCCAAGATCGGACAGGCTATGGCTACACCTTC. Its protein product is CASSQDRTGYGYTF.

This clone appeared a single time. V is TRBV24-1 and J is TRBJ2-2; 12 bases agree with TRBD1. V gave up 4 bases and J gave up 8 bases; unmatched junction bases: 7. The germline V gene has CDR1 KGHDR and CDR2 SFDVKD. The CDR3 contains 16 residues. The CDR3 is CATSERGQGAPGELFF. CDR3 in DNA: TGTGCCACCAGTGAGCGGGGACAGGGGGCTCCAGGGGAGCTGTTTTTT.

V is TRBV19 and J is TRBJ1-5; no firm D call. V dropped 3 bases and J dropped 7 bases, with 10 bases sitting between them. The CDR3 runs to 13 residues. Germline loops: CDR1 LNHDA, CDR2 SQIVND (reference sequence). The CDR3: CASSISGGQPQHF. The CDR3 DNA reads TGTGCCAGTAGTATTTCGGGAGGGCAGCCCCAGCATTTT.

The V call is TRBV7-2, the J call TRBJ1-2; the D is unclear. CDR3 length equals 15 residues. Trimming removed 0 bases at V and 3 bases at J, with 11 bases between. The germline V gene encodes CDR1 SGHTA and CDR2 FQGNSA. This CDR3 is CASSLAHRGDYGYTF. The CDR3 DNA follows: TGTGCCAGCAGCTTAGCGCATCGGGGTGACTATGGCTACACCTTC.

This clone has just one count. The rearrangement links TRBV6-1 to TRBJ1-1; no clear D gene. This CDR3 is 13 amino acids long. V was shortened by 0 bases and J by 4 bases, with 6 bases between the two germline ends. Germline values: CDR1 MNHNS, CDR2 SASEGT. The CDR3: CASSEAWPTEAFF. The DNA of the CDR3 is TGTGCCAGCAGTGAAGCTTGGCCCACTGAAGCTTTCTTT.

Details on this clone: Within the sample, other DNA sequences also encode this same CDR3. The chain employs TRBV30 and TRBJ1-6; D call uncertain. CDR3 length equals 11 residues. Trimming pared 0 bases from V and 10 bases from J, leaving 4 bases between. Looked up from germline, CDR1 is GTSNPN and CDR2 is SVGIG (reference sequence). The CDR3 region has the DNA TGTGCCTGGAGTGTGGGCTCACCCCTCCACTTT. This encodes CAWSVGSPLHF.

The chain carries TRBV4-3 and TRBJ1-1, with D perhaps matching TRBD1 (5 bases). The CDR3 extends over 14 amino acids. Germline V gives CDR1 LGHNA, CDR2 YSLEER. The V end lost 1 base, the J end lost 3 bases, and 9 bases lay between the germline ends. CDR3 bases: TGCGCCAGCAGCCAAGGGAGGGGACACACTGAAGCTTTCTTT. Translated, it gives CASSQGRGHTEAFF.

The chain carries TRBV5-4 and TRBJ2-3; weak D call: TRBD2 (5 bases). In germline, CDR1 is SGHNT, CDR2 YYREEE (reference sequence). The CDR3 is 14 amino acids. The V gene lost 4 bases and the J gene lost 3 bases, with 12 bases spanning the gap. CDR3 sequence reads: CASSTITRTDTQYF. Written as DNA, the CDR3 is TGTGCCAGCAGCACCATTACTAGGACAGATACGCAGTATTTT.

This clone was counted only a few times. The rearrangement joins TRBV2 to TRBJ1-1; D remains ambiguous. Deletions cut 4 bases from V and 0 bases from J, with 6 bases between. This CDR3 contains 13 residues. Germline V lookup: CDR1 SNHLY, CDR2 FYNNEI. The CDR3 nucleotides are TGTGCCAGCAGTGGGCCGCTGAACACTGAAGCTTTCTTT. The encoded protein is CASSGPLNTEAFF.

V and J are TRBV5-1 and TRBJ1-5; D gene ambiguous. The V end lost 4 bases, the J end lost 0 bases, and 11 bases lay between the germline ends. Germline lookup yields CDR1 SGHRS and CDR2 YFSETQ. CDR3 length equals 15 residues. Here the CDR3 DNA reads TGCGCCAGCAGCCTCGGGATAAATAGCAATCAGCCCCAGCATTTT. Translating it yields CASSLGINSNQPQHF.

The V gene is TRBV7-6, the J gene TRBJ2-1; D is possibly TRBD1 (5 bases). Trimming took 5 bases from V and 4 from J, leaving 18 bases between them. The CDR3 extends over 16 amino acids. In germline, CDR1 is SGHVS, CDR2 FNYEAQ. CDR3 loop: CASSPTLPDRYNEQFF. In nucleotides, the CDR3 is TGTGCCAGCAGCCCCACCTTGCCAGACAGATACAATGAGCAGTTCTTC.

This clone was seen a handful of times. This chain's CDR3 is CASSLSGSSGGGTKETQYF. The DNA of the CDR3 is TGTGCCAGCAGCTTAAGTGGGAGTAGCGGGGGGGGAACGAAAGAGACCCAGTACTTC. V and J are TRBV7-2 and TRBJ2-5; 11 nucleotides agree with TRBD2. With V trimmed by 2 bases and J by 3 bases, 14 bases remained unmatched. The germline V gene has CDR1 SGHTA and CDR2 FQGNSA. The CDR3 has 19 amino acids.

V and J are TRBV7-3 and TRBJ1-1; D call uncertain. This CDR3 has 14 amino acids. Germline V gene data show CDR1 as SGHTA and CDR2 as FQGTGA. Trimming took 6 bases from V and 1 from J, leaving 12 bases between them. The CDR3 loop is CASSPSGGNTEAFF. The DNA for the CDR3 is TGTGCCAGCAGTCCAAGCGGAGGGAACACTGAAGCTTTCTTT.

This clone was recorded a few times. The CDR3 DNA reads as TGTGCCATCAGTCGACAGGGTAGCGGCTACACCTTC. Protein product: CAISRQGSGYTF. This chain joins TRBV10-3 and TRBJ1-2; 7 nucleotides align to TRBD1. Germline V gene sequence: CDR1 ENHRY, CDR2 SYGVKD. CDR3 size: 12 residues. V shed 5 bases, J shed 8 bases, and the junction held 5 bases outside the gene matches.

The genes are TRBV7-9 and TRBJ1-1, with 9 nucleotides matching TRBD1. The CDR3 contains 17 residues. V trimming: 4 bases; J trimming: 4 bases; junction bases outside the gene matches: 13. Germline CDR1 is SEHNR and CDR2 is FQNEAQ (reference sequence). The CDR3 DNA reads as TGTGCCAGCAGCTGGACAGGGGTGCAAGGCTCAAGCACTGAAGCTTTCTTT. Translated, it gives CASSWTGVQGSSTEAFF.

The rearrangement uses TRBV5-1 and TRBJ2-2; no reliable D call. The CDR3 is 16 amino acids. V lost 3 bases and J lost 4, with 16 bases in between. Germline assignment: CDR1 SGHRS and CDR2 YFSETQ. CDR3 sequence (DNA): TGCGCCAGCAGCTCGGTCCAGGTACTCAGCACCGGGGAGCTGTTTTTT. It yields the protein CASSSVQVLSTGELFF.

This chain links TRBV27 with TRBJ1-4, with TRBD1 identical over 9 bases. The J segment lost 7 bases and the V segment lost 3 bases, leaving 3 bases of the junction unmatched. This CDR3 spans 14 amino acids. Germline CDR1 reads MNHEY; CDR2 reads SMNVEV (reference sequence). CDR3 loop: CASSFGQGFEKLFF. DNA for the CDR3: TGTGCCAGCAGTTTCGGACAGGGGTTTGAAAAACTGTTTTTT.

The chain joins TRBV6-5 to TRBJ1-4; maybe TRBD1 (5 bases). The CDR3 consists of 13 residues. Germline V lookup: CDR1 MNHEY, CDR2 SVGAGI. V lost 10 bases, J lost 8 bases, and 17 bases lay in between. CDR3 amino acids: CATREGREEKLFF. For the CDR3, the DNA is TGTGCCACGAGAGAGGGACGGGAGGAAAAACTGTTTTTT.

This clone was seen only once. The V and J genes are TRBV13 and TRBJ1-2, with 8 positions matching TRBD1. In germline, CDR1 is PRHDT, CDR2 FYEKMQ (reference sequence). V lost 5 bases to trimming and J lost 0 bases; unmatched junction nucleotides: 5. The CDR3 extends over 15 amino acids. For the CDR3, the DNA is TGTGCCAGCAGCAAGGGACAGGAAGCTAACTATGGCTACACCTTC. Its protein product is CASSKGQEANYGYTF.

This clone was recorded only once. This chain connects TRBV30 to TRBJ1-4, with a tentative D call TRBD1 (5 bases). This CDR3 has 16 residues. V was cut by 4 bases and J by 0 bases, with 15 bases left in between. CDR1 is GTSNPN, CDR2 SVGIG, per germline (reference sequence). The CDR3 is CAWTRGTRATNEKLFF. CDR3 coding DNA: TGTGCCTGGACGCGAGGGACTCGTGCAACTAATGAAAAACTGTTTTTT. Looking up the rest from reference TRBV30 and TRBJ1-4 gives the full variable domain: SQTIHQWPATLVQPVGSPLSLECTVEGTSNPNLYWYRQAAGRGLQLLFYSVGIGQISSEVPQNLSASRPQDRQFILSSKKLLLSDSGFYLCAWTRGTRATNEKLFFGSGTQLSVL.

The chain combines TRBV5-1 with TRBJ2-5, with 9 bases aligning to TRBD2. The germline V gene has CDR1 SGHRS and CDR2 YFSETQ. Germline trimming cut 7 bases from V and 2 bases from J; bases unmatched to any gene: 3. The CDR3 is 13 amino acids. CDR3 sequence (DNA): TGCGCCAGCGGGCTAGCGGGGCAAGAGACCCAGTACTTC. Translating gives CASGLAGQETQYF.

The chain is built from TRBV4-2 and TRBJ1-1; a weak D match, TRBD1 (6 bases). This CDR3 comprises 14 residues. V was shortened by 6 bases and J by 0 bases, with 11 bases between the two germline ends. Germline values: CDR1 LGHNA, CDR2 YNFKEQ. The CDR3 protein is CASRHQGMNTEAFF. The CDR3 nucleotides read TGTGCCAGCAGACATCAGGGGATGAACACTGAAGCTTTCTTT.

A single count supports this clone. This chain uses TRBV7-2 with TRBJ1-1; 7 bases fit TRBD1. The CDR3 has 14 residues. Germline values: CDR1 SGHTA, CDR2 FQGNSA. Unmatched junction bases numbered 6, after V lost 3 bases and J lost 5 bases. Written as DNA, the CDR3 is TGTGCCAGCAGCTTCTCACAGGGGAGGACTGAAGCTTTCTTT. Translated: CASSFSQGRTEAFF.